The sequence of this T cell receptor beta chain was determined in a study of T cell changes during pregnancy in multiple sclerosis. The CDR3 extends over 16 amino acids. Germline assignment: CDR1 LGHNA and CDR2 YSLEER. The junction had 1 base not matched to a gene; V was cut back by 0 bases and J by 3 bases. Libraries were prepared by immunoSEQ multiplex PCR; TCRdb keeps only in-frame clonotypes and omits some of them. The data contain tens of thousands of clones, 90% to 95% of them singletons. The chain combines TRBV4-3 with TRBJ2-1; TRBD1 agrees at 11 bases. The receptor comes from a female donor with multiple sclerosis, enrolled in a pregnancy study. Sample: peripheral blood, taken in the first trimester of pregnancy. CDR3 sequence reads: CASSQDGTGGYNEQFF. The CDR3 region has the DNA TGCGCCAGCAGCCAAGATGGGACAGGGGGCTACAATGAGCAGTTCTTC.